These 29 T cell receptor beta chains originate from one sample sequenced in a study of identical twins. TCRdb re-called the 5' RACE reads with MiXCR, one entry per CDR3 protein. The sample records 1.5 million to 2 million distinct CDR3 sequences, 32% being singletons. Specimen: cord blood. These receptors all stem from a newborn girl in good health.

This rearrangement joins TRBV20-1 to TRBJ2-5, with a tentative D call TRBD2 (6 bases). This CDR3 spans 14 amino acids. Trimming took 3 bases from V and 11 from J, leaving 22 bases between them. The germline CDR1 and CDR2 sequences are DFQATT and SNEGSKA (reference sequence). The CDR3 sequence is CSASPSAYGNEQYF. Written as DNA, the CDR3 is TGCAGTGCTAGCCCTAGCGCCTACGGGAATGAGCAGTACTTC.

This clonotype was counted many times. The chain uses TRBV5-6 and TRBJ2-3; D possibly corresponds to TRBD2 (6 bases). From germline, CDR1 is SGHDT and CDR2 YYEEEE. V lost 5 bases to trimming and J lost 3 bases, with 10 bases between them. CDR3 length equals 13 residues. CDR3 residues: CASRRLDTDTQYF. The CDR3 nucleotides are TGTGCCAGCAGACGACTAGATACAGATACGCAGTATTTT.

This clonotype was seen ten or more times. The V call is TRBV20-1, the J call TRBJ2-7; D gene unclear. This CDR3 contains 8 residues. Germline CDR1 DFQATT, CDR2 SNEGSKA (reference sequence). The V and J ends lost 1 base and 12 bases respectively, with 4 bases between them. CDR3 amino acids: CSARGGYF. CDR3 in DNA: TGCAGTGCTAGAGGAGGGTACTTC.

This clonotype was observed at least ten times. The chain has TRBV29-1 and TRBJ1-2; D not resolved. Germline V gives CDR1 SQVTM, CDR2 ANQGSEA. V was clipped by 0 bases and J by 4 bases, with 9 bases between them. The CDR3 length is 13 residues. The CDR3 nucleotides are TGCAGCGTTGAAGATAAGCCTCCCTATGGCTACACCTTC. Residues: CSVEDKPPYGYTF.

This clonotype has a handful of counts. The rearrangement joins TRBV20-1 to TRBJ2-7; D perhaps matches TRBD2 (7 bases). CDR1 is DFQATT, CDR2 SNEGSKA, per germline (reference sequence). There are 11 residues in the CDR3. The DNA for the CDR3 is TGCAGCCCAAGGGGGGGCTACGAGCAGTACTTC. This gives the protein CSPRGGYEQYF.

This clonotype was detected only once. The chain uses TRBV7-2 and TRBJ2-3, with D perhaps TRBD1 (5 bases). Germline assignment: CDR1 SGHTA and CDR2 FQGNSA. This CDR3 contains 16 residues. Trimming shortened V by 5 bases and J by 0 bases, and 15 bases separated the two germline ends. CDR3 residues: CASSRWGGSSTDTQYF. In DNA, the CDR3 is TGTGCCAGCAGCCGGTGGGGCGGCTCCAGCACAGATACGCAGTATTTT.

The V and J genes are TRBV6-6 and TRBJ2-4; D is possibly TRBD1 (6 bases). Judging by the DNA end, TRBJ2-7 fits better; the J call may be wrong. Germline CDR1 MNHNY, CDR2 SVGAGI (reference sequence). The CDR3 spans 15 residues. The CDR3 DNA reads TGTGCCAGCAGTTACGGACAGACTGGTGCCTACGAGCAGTACTTC. It codes for CASSYGQTGAYEQYF.

The chain recombines TRBV20-1 with TRBJ2-1, with 10 bases identical to TRBD2. Looked up from germline, CDR1 is DFQATT and CDR2 is SNEGSKA (reference sequence). The V gene end was trimmed by 6 bases and the J gene end by 8 bases; junction bases not matched to a gene: 10. This CDR3 is built from 14 residues. The CDR3 nucleotides are TGCAGTGCAACAAAGAGCGGGAGGGGGGATGAGCAGTTCTTC. It specifies CSATKSGRGDEQFF.

The rearrangement links TRBV6-6 to TRBJ1-3, with D perhaps matching TRBD1 (5 bases). The V end lost 4 bases, the J end lost 5 bases, and 9 bases lay between the germline ends. The CDR3 spans 13 residues. Germline lookup yields CDR1 MNHNY and CDR2 SVGAGI (reference sequence). CDR3 loop: CASSFLDRNTIYF. In DNA form, the CDR3 reads TGTGCCAGCAGTTTCTTGGACAGAAACACCATATATTTT.

V gene TRBV27 combines with J gene TRBJ2-1; D gene uncertain. Trimming left V 3 bases short and J 1 base short, with 19 bases between. The germline gives CDR1 MNHEY, CDR2 SMNVEV (reference sequence). CDR3 length equals 18 residues. The CDR3 loop reads CASSFFLSIGGSYNEQFF. For the CDR3, the DNA is TGTGCCAGCAGTTTCTTTTTATCTATCGGCGGTTCCTACAATGAGCAGTTCTTC.

This rearrangement joins TRBV3-1 to TRBJ2-5, with 11 bases aligning to TRBD2. This CDR3 has 16 residues. From germline, CDR1 is LGHDT and CDR2 YNNKEL (reference sequence). After removal of 4 bases from V and 11 bases from J, the junction contained 15 bases not matched to a gene. The CDR3 loop is CASSLVAGGPYNEQYF. In DNA form, the CDR3 reads TGTGCCAGCAGCCTAGTAGCGGGGGGGCCCTACAATGAGCAGTACTTC.

This clonotype was detected a few times. The rearrangement joins TRBV10-3 to TRBJ1-5; 7 bases are a match to TRBD1. The CDR3 is 15 amino acids. V shed 6 bases and J 5 bases; nucleotides not matched to a gene: 10. From germline, CDR1 is ENHRY and CDR2 SYGVKD. In DNA form, the CDR3 reads TGTGCCATCAGCCGACAGGGTAGAGGAGATCAGCCCCAGCATTTT. Protein sequence: CAISRQGRGDQPQHF.

This clonotype has only one observation. The rearrangement uses TRBV10-3 and TRBJ2-7, with 10 bases fitting TRBD1. Germline values: CDR1 ENHRY, CDR2 SYGVKD. V trimming: 3 bases; J trimming: 0 bases; junction bases outside the gene matches: 8. The CDR3 is 17 amino acids. The CDR3 here is CAISDPGQGDDSYEQYF. CDR3 coding DNA: TGTGCCATCAGTGACCCCGGACAGGGGGATGACTCCTACGAGCAGTACTTC.

This clonotype was picked up a small number of times. The J gene is TRBJ2-3, the V gene TRBV28; 9 bases are a match to TRBD1. The CDR3 loop spans 16 amino acids. CDR1 and CDR2 (germline): MDHEN, SYDVKM. V trimming: 6 bases; J trimming: 2 bases; junction bases outside the gene matches: 9. The CDR3 reads CASRSDRGIDTDTQYF. The CDR3 coding sequence is TGTGCCAGCAGATCCGACAGGGGGATTGACACAGATACGCAGTATTTT.

There are many counts of this clonotype. The chain couples TRBV2 to TRBJ2-3; TRBD2 aligns across 11 bases. The CDR3 is 15 residues long. V shed 6 bases and J 2 bases; nucleotides not matched to a gene: 4. Germline V gene data show CDR1 as SNHLY and CDR2 as FYNNEI. DNA for the CDR3: TGTGCCAGCAGAAGGACTAGCGGGTTCACAGATACGCAGTATTTT. As protein: CASRRTSGFTDTQYF.

This clonotype was seen only a few times. A much more abundant neighbour one base away suggests this may be a read error. J is TRBJ1-4 and V is TRBV20-1; D is unresolved. This CDR3 region has 10 residues. V lost 5 bases and J lost 5, with 3 bases in between. Germline CDR1 and CDR2: DFQATT and SNEGSKA (reference sequence). The DNA of the CDR3 is TGCAGTGCTTGGAATGAAAAACTGTTTTTT. Protein sequence: CSAWNEKLFF.

This clonotype has a count of ten or more. This sequence joins TRBV5-1 and TRBJ1-6; 8 bases agree with TRBD1. Germline V gives CDR1 SGHRS, CDR2 YFSETQ. Losses at the gene ends were 3 bases for V and 6 bases for J; bases not matched to a gene: 2. The CDR3 is 14 residues long. The DNA of the CDR3 is TGCGCCAGCAGCTCGGACAGGGTTAATTCACCCCTCCACTTT. Protein product: CASSSDRVNSPLHF.

The V and J genes are TRBV20-1 and TRBJ1-2; 9 positions match TRBD1. V was clipped by 4 bases and J by 1 base; unmatched bases: 10. CDR1 and CDR2 from the germline V gene are DFQATT and SNEGSKA (reference sequence). The CDR3 sequence is 16 residues long. The CDR3 protein is CSATTPRQGVNYGYTF. The CDR3 DNA reads TGCAGTGCTACCACCCCTCGACAGGGGGTTAACTATGGCTACACCTTC.

J is TRBJ1-2 and V is TRBV20-1, with 12 bases that match TRBD1. V lost 8 bases and J lost 2; bases outside the gene matches: 3. Germline V lookup: CDR1 DFQATT, CDR2 SNEGSKA (reference sequence). The CDR3 runs 13 residues. The CDR3 here is CSSGQGANYGYTF. CDR3 nucleotides: TGCAGTTCGGGACAGGGGGCAAACTATGGCTACACCTTC.

This clonotype has more than one count but fewer than ten. The chain couples TRBV27 to TRBJ2-5; D may be TRBD1 (6 bases). V was pared by 7 bases and J by 3 bases, with 21 bases between. CDR1 is MNHEY and CDR2 is SMNVEV in the germline V gene (reference sequence). This CDR3 comprises 16 residues. CDR3 loop: CASKPYLQGVKETQYF. DNA of the CDR3: TGTGCCAGCAAGCCGTACCTACAGGGTGTGAAAGAGACCCAGTACTTC.

A few counts support this clonotype. The gene calls are TRBV9 and TRBJ2-1; 8 bases are shared with TRBD2. The CDR3 has 19 amino acids. Germline-derived CDR1 and CDR2 are SGDLS and YYNGEE. V shed 0 bases, J shed 0 bases, and the junction held 11 bases outside the gene matches. In DNA, the CDR3 is TGTGCCAGCAGCGTAGGTGGTAGCGGGGCGGACGGCTCCTACAATGAGCAGTTCTTC. It encodes CASSVGGSGADGSYNEQFF.

This sequence joins TRBV15 and TRBJ1-2; D is unresolved. The ends were cut back, 1 base at V and 3 bases at J, with 21 bases in the middle. The germline V gene has CDR1 LNHNV and CDR2 YYDKDF (reference sequence). There are 18 residues in the CDR3. As DNA, the CDR3 is TGTGCCACCAGCAGAGTCTGGATCTGGCACCTTGACTACTATGGCTACACCTTC. Its translation is CATSRVWIWHLDYYGYTF.

Only one count was recorded for this clonotype. The chain has TRBV2 and TRBJ2-3; D remains unclear. The CDR3 contains 13 residues. Germline lookup yields CDR1 SNHLY and CDR2 FYNNEI. V lost 3 bases to trimming and J lost 6 bases, with 10 bases between them. The CDR3 region has the DNA TGTGCCAGCAGTGATCCCGTTGGCGATACGCAGTATTTT. This translates into CASSDPVGDTQYF.

This clonotype appeared a few times. This chain connects TRBV3-1 to TRBJ1-6; TRBD1 might be the D (5 bases). The CDR3 runs 17 residues. Trimming took 0 bases from V and 7 from J, leaving 16 bases between them. The germline gives CDR1 LGHDT, CDR2 YNNKEL (reference sequence). The CDR3 sequence: CASSQDQWAGRNSPLHF. The DNA for the CDR3 is TGTGCCAGCAGCCAAGATCAATGGGCAGGGAGGAATTCACCCCTCCACTTT.

This clonotype showed up just a few times. The gene calls are TRBV27 and TRBJ2-1; 10 bases match TRBD1. Germline loops: CDR1 MNHEY, CDR2 SMNVEV (reference sequence). The CDR3 contains 15 residues. The V segment lost 0 bases and the J segment 6 bases; nucleotides outside the gene matches: 2. The CDR3 bases are TGTGCCAGCAGTTTATCGTGGACAGGGGGCAATGAGCAGTTCTTC. The encoded protein is CASSLSWTGGNEQFF.

The chain uses TRBV13 and TRBJ2-7; D is unresolved. CDR3 length equals 17 residues. Germline CDR1 reads PRHDT; CDR2 reads FYEKMQ (reference sequence). V lost 2 bases to trimming and J lost 3 bases, with 20 bases between them. This chain's CDR3 is CASSLLARPVIDYEQYF. Written as DNA, the CDR3 is TGTGCCAGCAGCTTATTAGCTAGACCGGTAATCGACTACGAGCAGTACTTC. Full variable domain (missing parts from reference TRBV13 and TRBJ2-7): AAGVIQSPRHLIKEKRETATLKCYPIPRHDTVYWYQQGPGQDPQFLISFYEKMQSDKGSIPDRFSAQQFSDYHSELNMSSLELGDSALYFCASSLLARPVIDYEQYFGPGTRLTVT.

The chain employs TRBV12-3 or TRBV12-4 and TRBJ2-1, with 12 positions matching TRBD2. The end of the DNA fits TRBJ2-7 better, so the J call may be wrong. The CDR3 is made up of 16 amino acids. The CDR3 nucleotides are TGTGCCTCCCCTAGCGGGGGGGCAAGCTCCTACAATGAGCAGTACTTC. Protein sequence: CASPSGGASSYNEQYF.

This clonotype turned up a few times. The V gene is TRBV4-1, the J gene TRBJ2-5; D might be TRBD1 or TRBD2, each matching 5 bases. The CDR3 contains 18 residues. V lost 5 bases, J lost 2 bases, and 24 bases lay in between. The germline gives CDR1 MGHRA, CDR2 YSYEKL. The CDR3: CASSSLPGPIVGQETQYF. For the CDR3, the DNA is TGCGCCAGCAGCAGTTTACCGGGGCCAATTGTGGGACAAGAGACCCAGTACTTC.

The chain carries TRBV6-6 and TRBJ2-1; 11 bases are a match to TRBD1. Looked up from germline, CDR1 is MNHNY and CDR2 is SVGAGI (reference sequence). This CDR3 spans 16 amino acids. Losses at the gene ends were 6 bases for V and 8 bases for J; bases not matched to a gene: 12. CDR3 coding DNA: TGTGCCAGCAGAATCGGGACAGGGGGTATTTTTTATGAGCAGTTCTTC. Translated, it gives CASRIGTGGIFYEQFF.